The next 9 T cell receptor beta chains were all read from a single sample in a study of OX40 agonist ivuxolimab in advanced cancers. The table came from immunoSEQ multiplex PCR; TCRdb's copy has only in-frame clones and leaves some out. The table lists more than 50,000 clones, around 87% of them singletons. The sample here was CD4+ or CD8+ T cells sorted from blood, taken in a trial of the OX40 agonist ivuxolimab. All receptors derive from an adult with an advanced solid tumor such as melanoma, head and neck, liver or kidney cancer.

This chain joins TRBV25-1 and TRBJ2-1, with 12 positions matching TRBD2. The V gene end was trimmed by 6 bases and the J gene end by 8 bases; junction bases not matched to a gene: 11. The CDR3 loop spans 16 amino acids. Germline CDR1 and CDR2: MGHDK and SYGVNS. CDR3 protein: CASSRLAGALYDEQFF. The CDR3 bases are TGTGCCAGCAGCAGACTAGCGGGAGCCCTGTATGATGAGCAGTTCTTC.

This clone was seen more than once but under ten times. The CDR3 loop reads CASGLGAGHSYNEQFF. Here the CDR3 DNA reads TGTGCTAGTGGTTTGGGAGCGGGACATTCCTACAATGAGCAGTTCTTC. This sequence joins TRBV12-5 and TRBJ2-1; weak D call: TRBD2 (7 bases). The CDR3 has 16 amino acids. The germline V gene has CDR1 LGHNT and CDR2 FRNRAP. Trimming removed 1 base from V and 1 base from J, with 11 bases in between.

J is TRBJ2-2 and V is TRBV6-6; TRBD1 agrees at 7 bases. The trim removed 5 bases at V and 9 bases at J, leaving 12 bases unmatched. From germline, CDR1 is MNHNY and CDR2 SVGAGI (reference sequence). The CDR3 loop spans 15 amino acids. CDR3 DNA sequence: TGTGCCAGCAGTATTACAGGGGACAGCGAAAGGGAGCTGTTTTTT. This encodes CASSITGDSERELFF.

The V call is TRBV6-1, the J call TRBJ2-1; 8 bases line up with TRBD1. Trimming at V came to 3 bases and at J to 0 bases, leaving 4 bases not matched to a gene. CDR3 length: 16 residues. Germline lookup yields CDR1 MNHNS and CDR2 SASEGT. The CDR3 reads CASSDYDRGSYNEQFF. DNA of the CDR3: TGTGCCAGCAGTGACTACGACAGGGGCTCCTACAATGAGCAGTTCTTC.

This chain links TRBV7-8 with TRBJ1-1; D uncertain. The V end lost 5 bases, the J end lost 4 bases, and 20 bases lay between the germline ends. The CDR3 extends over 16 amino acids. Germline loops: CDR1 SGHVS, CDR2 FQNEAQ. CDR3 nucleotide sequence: TGTGCCAGCAGCCTCTTGTTTACGGCGGGGAGCACTGAAGCTTTCTTT. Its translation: CASSLLFTAGSTEAFF.

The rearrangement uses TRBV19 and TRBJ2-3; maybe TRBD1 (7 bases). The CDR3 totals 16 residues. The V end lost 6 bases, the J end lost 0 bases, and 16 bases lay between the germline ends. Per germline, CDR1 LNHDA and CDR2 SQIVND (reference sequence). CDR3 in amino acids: CASRGGQVDSTDTQYF. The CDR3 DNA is TGTGCCAGTAGGGGAGGACAGGTCGATAGCACAGATACGCAGTATTTT.

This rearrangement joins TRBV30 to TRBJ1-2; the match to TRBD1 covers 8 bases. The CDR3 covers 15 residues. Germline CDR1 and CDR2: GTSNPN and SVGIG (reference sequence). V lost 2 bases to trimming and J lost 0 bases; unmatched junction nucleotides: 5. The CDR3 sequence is CAWSSQGGANYGYTF. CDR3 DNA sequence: TGTGCCTGGAGTTCACAGGGGGGAGCTAACTATGGCTACACCTTC.

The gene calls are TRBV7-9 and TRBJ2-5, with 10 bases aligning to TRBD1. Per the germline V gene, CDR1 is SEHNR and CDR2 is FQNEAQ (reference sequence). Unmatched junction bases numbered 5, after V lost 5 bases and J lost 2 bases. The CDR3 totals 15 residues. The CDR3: CASSPGQGVQETQYF. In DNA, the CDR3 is TGTGCCAGCAGCCCAGGACAGGGGGTACAAGAGACCCAGTACTTC. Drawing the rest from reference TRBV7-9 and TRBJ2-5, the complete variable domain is DTGVSQNPRHKITKRGQNVTFRCDPISEHNRLYWYRQTLGQGPEFLTYFQNEAQLEKSRLLSDRFSAERPKGSFSTLEIQRTEQGDSAMYLCASSPGQGVQETQYFGPGTRLLVL.

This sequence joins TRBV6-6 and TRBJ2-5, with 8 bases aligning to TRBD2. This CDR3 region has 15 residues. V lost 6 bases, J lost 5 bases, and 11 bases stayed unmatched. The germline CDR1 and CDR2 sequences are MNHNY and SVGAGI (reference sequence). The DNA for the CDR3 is TGTGCCAGCAGCGAAAACGGGAGGGCCTGGGAGACCCAGTACTTC. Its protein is CASSENGRAWETQYF.